Below, one TCR beta chain is given with its context. Its antigen is undetermined. The source of the sample is a study of shared clonotypes between healthy human individuals. Study-wide context: Donors had three CD4 naive, three CD4 memory, two CD8 naive and one CD8 memory plate apiece.

Over several immunoSEQ plates, each subset's genomic DNA was distributed in even portions. TCRdb's table, derived via immunoSEQ multiplex PCR, lists solely in-frame clones and lacks some. Among some 2.1 million clones, around 93% were seen once, and the ten largest hold more than 1.5%. Study results and caveats: How much donors shared clonotypes was expected to be affected by sequencing depth.

Naive CD8 cells, CD45RO-negative and positively selected for CCR7, excluded terminally differentiated effector memory CD45RA+ cells. Material for sequencing was naive CD8+ T cells from PBMCs. The clonotype comes from a man younger than 30 in good health. Some clones in this sample may be carry-over from other donors' samples.

This chain's CDR3 is CASSATHNEQFF. Written as DNA, the CDR3 is TGTGCCAGCAGCGCTACCCACAATGAGCAGTTCTTC. The V call is TRBV9, the J call TRBJ2-1; D unclear. Germline CDR1 is SGDLS and CDR2 is YYNGEE. Trimming left V 3 bases short and J 5 bases short, with 6 bases between. This CDR3 has 12 amino acids.